These 30 T cell receptor beta chains came from one sample sequenced in a study of CD8 T cells in ankylosing spondylitis. TCRdb re-called the 5' RACE reads through MiXCR, storing one row per CDR3 protein. Among a few hundred thousand distinct CDR3 sequences, about 20% were seen once, and the ten largest hold about a third. Sequenced input: blood, either unsorted or a sorted T cell fraction (not recorded which). All receptors come from a male donor with ankylosing spondylitis or in good health (not recorded which).

There are many counts of this clonotype. The gene calls are TRBV11-1 and TRBJ2-5; a possible D gene is TRBD2 (6 bases). Trimming took 1 base from V and 5 from J, leaving 8 bases between them. This CDR3 contains 13 residues. Germline CDR1 SGHAT, CDR2 FQDESV (reference sequence). The CDR3 protein is CASSLELAETQYF. The CDR3 DNA follows: TGTGCCAGCAGCTTAGAACTAGCTGAGACCCAGTACTTC.

This clonotype was picked up many times. V usage is TRBV3-1 and J usage is TRBJ2-1; 11 positions agree with TRBD2. Germline V CDR1 and CDR2: LGHDT, YNNKEL (reference sequence). The CDR3 sequence is 16 residues long. The ends lost 4 bases at V and 7 bases at J; junction bases unmatched: 9. CDR3 in DNA: TGTGCCAGCAGCCGAACCCTAGCGGGAGGTGATAATGAGCAGTTCTTC. Protein product: CASSRTLAGGDNEQFF.

This clonotype was detected only a few times. At one end, the junction sequence differs from germline, possibly due to a read error. The chain uses TRBV6-4 and TRBJ2-3; 10 positions match TRBD2. Germline V CDR1 and CDR2: MRHNA, SNTAGT. There are 15 residues in the CDR3. CDR3 protein: CASRAGTSDTDTRYF. The CDR3 nucleotides read TGTGCCAGCAGGGCCGGGACTAGCGACACAGATACGCGGTATTTT.

On this clonotype itself: A much larger clone differs from this one at a single base, so this may be a read error. The chain recombines TRBV9 with TRBJ2-1; tentatively, D is TRBD2 (6 bases). V was trimmed by 3 bases and J by 12 bases, leaving 22 bases between them. The CDR3 spans 15 residues. The V gene's germline CDR1 is SGDLS and CDR2 YYNGEE. Written as DNA, the CDR3 is TGTGCCAGCAGCGAAGGGACTCCCGAGTGGGGTGGGCAGTTCTTC. This translates into CASSEGTPEWGGQFF.

The table lists this clonotype with a few counts. This sequence joins TRBV7-6 and TRBJ2-3, with 7 positions matching TRBD2. V dropped 5 bases and J dropped 0; count of bases not matched to a gene: 2. The CDR3 length is 14 residues. The germline gives CDR1 SGHVS, CDR2 FNYEAQ. CDR3 nucleotides: TGTGCCAGCAGCCATAGCGGGAGCACAGATACGCAGTATTTT. This sequence encodes CASSHSGSTDTQYF.

This clonotype came up many times. The V call is TRBV12-3 or TRBV12-4, the J call TRBJ2-7; D uncertain. This CDR3 has 12 residues. Deletions cut 5 bases from V and 5 bases from J, with 10 bases between. CDR3 in amino acids: CASSMMSHEQYF. The CDR3 DNA is TGTGCCAGCAGTATGATGAGCCACGAGCAGTACTTC.

The chain links TRBV7-9 to TRBJ2-7, with 12 bases identical to TRBD2. V was clipped by 5 bases and J by 7 bases; unmatched bases: 15. The CDR3 has 17 amino acids. CDR1 is SEHNR, CDR2 FQNEAQ, per germline (reference sequence). CDR3 DNA: TGTGCCAGCAGCCACCACTCCCTAGCGGGAGGGCCTGATGAGCAGTACTTC. It codes for CASSHHSLAGGPDEQYF.

The V call is TRBV9, the J call TRBJ2-5; D gene ambiguous. The V gene's germline CDR1 is SGDLS and CDR2 YYNGEE. The V end was cut by 0 bases, the J end by 1 base, with 4 bases between. The CDR3 spans 13 residues. CDR3 protein: CASSVVPQETQYF. The CDR3 nucleotides read TGTGCCAGCAGCGTAGTCCCCCAAGAGACCCAGTACTTC.

This clonotype was detected only a few times. Here the CDR3 reads CASSVVSRPANEQFF. CDR3 sequence (DNA): TGTGCCAGCAGCGTAGTTAGTCGCCCAGCTAATGAGCAGTTCTTC. The chain joins TRBV9 to TRBJ2-1; D not resolved. This CDR3 has 15 residues. The ends were cut back, 0 bases at V and 7 bases at J, with 14 bases in the middle. CDR1 SGDLS and CDR2 YYNGEE come from the germline V gene.

This clonotype showed up just a few times. This sequence joins TRBV3-1 and TRBJ2-1; unclear D gene. This CDR3 is built from 18 residues. Germline V CDR1 and CDR2: LGHDT, YNNKEL (reference sequence). The V end was cut by 6 bases, the J end by 3 bases, with 24 bases between. DNA for the CDR3: TGTGCCAGCAGTTTTGAGTTCTCGGCAGGTGAAAACTACAATGAGCAGTTCTTC. It encodes CASSFEFSAGENYNEQFF.

This clonotype turned up a few times. The rearrangement uses TRBV10-3 and TRBJ2-7; 7 positions agree with TRBD2. The CDR3 is 18 amino acids. Trimming cost V 4 bases and J 1 base; bases outside gene matches: 16. CDR1 and CDR2 from the germline V gene are ENHRY and SYGVKD. CDR3 amino acids: CAISGGGTSGDLSYEQYF. In DNA, the CDR3 is TGTGCCATCAGTGGGGGGGGGACCTCGGGGGACTTGTCCTACGAGCAGTACTTC.

In this sample, this clonotype turned up once. The chain couples TRBV5-1 to TRBJ1-1, with D possibly being TRBD1 (5 bases). The CDR3 runs 14 residues. Germline assignment: CDR1 SGHRS and CDR2 YFSETQ. Trimming took off 6 bases at V and 0 bases at J, with 12 bases between the two ends. The CDR3 protein is CASTEDTLNTEAFF. The CDR3 region has the DNA TGCGCCAGCACCGAGGACACCCTGAACACTGAAGCTTTCTTT.

This clonotype was counted between two and nine times. The V gene is TRBV6-1, the J gene TRBJ2-3; a weak D match, TRBD2 (5 bases). This CDR3 contains 13 residues. Germline V lookup: CDR1 MNHNS, CDR2 SASEGT. Trimming cost V 5 bases and J 6 bases, with 12 bases left between them. CDR3 residues: CASSSGFGDTQYF. CDR3 coding DNA: TGTGCCAGCAGTAGCGGTTTCGGGGATACGCAGTATTTT.

The CDR3 here is CASSFTSGGGTDTQYF. The CDR3, as DNA: TGTGCCAGCAGTTTCACCAGCGGGGGGGGCACAGATACGCAGTATTTT. This chain connects TRBV6-5 to TRBJ2-3; the match to TRBD2 covers 10 bases. Looked up from germline, CDR1 is MNHEY and CDR2 is SVGAGI. V lost 4 bases to trimming and J lost 1 base; unmatched junction nucleotides: 5. This CDR3 spans 16 amino acids.

This chain joins TRBV20-1 and TRBJ2-3, with 7 bases that match TRBD1. J lost 10 bases, V lost 6 bases, and 13 bases had no gene match. This CDR3 spans 13 amino acids. Germline CDR1 reads DFQATT; CDR2 reads SNEGSKA (reference sequence). The CDR3 reads CSARQGKAAPQYF. In DNA, the CDR3 is TGCAGTGCCCGACAGGGTAAAGCAGCGCCGCAGTATTTT.

The chain has TRBV4-1 and TRBJ1-1; D is undetermined. The CDR3 is 17 residues long. Trimming pared 0 bases from V and 0 bases from J, leaving 14 bases between. Germline V lookup: CDR1 MGHRA, CDR2 YSYEKL. As DNA, the CDR3 is TGCGCCAGCAGCCAAGAACCCCTAATACTGTTGAACACTGAAGCTTTCTTT. Translation gives CASSQEPLILLNTEAFF.

This CDR3 is CASRRGETYNEQFF. The CDR3 DNA reads as TGCGCCAGCCGCCGGGGGGAGACCTACAATGAGCAGTTCTTC. This chain links TRBV4-1 with TRBJ2-1; TRBD2 aligns across 7 bases. Losses at the gene ends were 8 bases for V and 2 bases for J; bases not matched to a gene: 6. The germline V gene has CDR1 MGHRA and CDR2 YSYEKL. This CDR3 comprises 14 residues.

V gene TRBV4-3 combines with J gene TRBJ2-3, with 7 positions matching TRBD1. Trimming took 4 bases from V and 5 from J; bases not matched to a gene: 15. Germline CDR1 LGHNA, CDR2 YSLEER. The CDR3 runs 17 residues. The CDR3 DNA is TGCGCCAGCAGCCCCAGGACAGGACACTTGGTGGAAGATACGCAGTATTTT. As protein: CASSPRTGHLVEDTQYF.

The gene calls are TRBV5-6 and TRBJ2-1; perhaps TRBD2 as D (6 bases). The V end lost 4 bases, the J end lost 12 bases, and 14 bases lay between the germline ends. Germline loops: CDR1 SGHDT, CDR2 YYEEEE. This CDR3 is 12 amino acids long. In DNA, the CDR3 is TGTGCCAGCAGCGAATTCGGGGGAGCGCAGTTCTTC. Protein product: CASSEFGGAQFF.

The chain combines TRBV7-8 with TRBJ2-3; possibly TRBD2 for D (5 bases). Germline lookup yields CDR1 SGHVS and CDR2 FQNEAQ. The CDR3 is made up of 14 amino acids. Trimming removed 5 bases at V and 4 bases at J, with 13 bases between. The CDR3 bases are TGTGCCAGCAGCCAACGGGGAGCTCCAGATACGCAGTATTTT. This codes for CASSQRGAPDTQYF.

This clonotype was seen ten or more times. The genes are TRBV4-2 and TRBJ2-2; maybe TRBD2 (6 bases). Germline-derived CDR1 and CDR2 are LGHNA and YNFKEQ. V lost 0 bases to trimming and J lost 6 bases, with 17 bases between them. The CDR3 is made up of 17 amino acids. The CDR3 bases are TGTGCCAGCAGCCAAGATCGGGGCGGGAAGGAGGCCGGGGAGCTGTTTTTT. Translating gives CASSQDRGGKEAGELFF.

This sequence joins TRBV4-3 and TRBJ2-5; perhaps D is TRBD1 or TRBD2 (6 bases each). Germline V gene data show CDR1 as LGHNA and CDR2 as YSLEER. The CDR3 sequence is 15 residues long. The ends were cut back, 0 bases at V and 5 bases at J, with 13 bases in the middle. CDR3 protein: CASSQDSGAAETQYF. The CDR3 bases are TGCGCCAGCAGCCAAGATTCGGGGGCTGCGGAGACCCAGTACTTC.

In its sample, this clonotype was seen many times. The rearrangement links TRBV4-1 to TRBJ2-3; no definite D call. Germline CDR1 reads MGHRA; CDR2 reads YSYEKL. The CDR3 has 15 residues. V lost 0 bases, J lost 2 bases, and 9 bases lay in between. The DNA of the CDR3 is TGCGCCAGCAGCCAAGATGGGCATCCCACAGATACGCAGTATTTT. This encodes CASSQDGHPTDTQYF.

This clonotype was seen only a few times. The chain uses TRBV4-1 and TRBJ2-3, with a tentative D call TRBD2 (6 bases). The germline V and J ends were trimmed by 4 bases and 3 bases, with 26 bases remaining between them. Per germline, CDR1 MGHRA and CDR2 YSYEKL. The CDR3 covers 19 residues. The CDR3 loop is CASSRGTEGLELMTDTQYF. In DNA form, the CDR3 reads TGCGCCAGCAGCCGGGGTACAGAGGGACTCGAACTGATGACAGATACGCAGTATTTT.

This chain links TRBV28 with TRBJ2-1; TRBD1 matches 10 bases. The CDR3 is made up of 16 amino acids. The trim removed 5 bases at V and 4 bases at J, leaving 8 bases unmatched. Germline values: CDR1 MDHEN, CDR2 SYDVKM. The CDR3 nucleotides read TGTGCCAGCAGTCTCTCCGGGACAGGGGTATACAATGAGCAGTTCTTC. It specifies CASSLSGTGVYNEQFF. The full variable domain, with the rest looked up from reference TRBV28 and TRBJ2-1, is DVKVTQSSRYLVKRTGEKVFLECVQDMDHENMFWYRQDPGLGLRLIYFSYDVKMKEKGDIPEGYSVSREKKERFSLILESASTNQTSMYLCASSLSGTGVYNEQFFGPGTRLTVL.

The J gene is TRBJ2-5, the V gene TRBV5-1; tentatively, D is TRBD2 (5 bases). The CDR3 covers 14 residues. V was clipped by 2 bases and J by 0 bases, with 8 bases between them. Germline V gene sequence: CDR1 SGHRS, CDR2 YFSETQ. CDR3 loop: CASSFGVNQETQYF. The CDR3 DNA reads TGCGCCAGCAGCTTCGGGGTAAACCAAGAGACCCAGTACTTC.

This clonotype has only a few counts. The rearrangement joins TRBV12-3 or TRBV12-4 to TRBJ2-1; D is possibly TRBD2 (6 bases). V lost 5 bases and J lost 4, with 15 bases in between. The CDR3 has 15 amino acids. The CDR3 nucleotides read TGTGCCAGCAGTCTGGCTGACGGGACTTACAATGAGCAGTTCTTC. As protein: CASSLADGTYNEQFF.

CDR3 residues: CASSFTGGSEKLFF. In nucleotides, the CDR3 is TGTGCCAGCAGCTTTACAGGGGGCTCGGAAAAACTGTTTTTT. The chain carries TRBV7-9 and TRBJ1-4; 9 bases are shared with TRBD1. Germline trimming cut 3 bases from V and 8 bases from J; bases unmatched to any gene: 4. This CDR3 contains 14 residues. CDR1 is SEHNR and CDR2 is FQNEAQ in the germline V gene (reference sequence).

The chain has TRBV29-1 and TRBJ2-2, with 13 bases matching TRBD2. The germline V gene has CDR1 SQVTM and CDR2 ANQGSEA. With V trimmed by 3 bases and J by 3 bases, 7 bases remained unmatched. The length of the CDR3 is 17 residues. CDR3 bases: TGCAGCGTTGACTGGACTAGCGGGAGTTGGGACACCGGGGAGCTGTTTTTT. This gives the protein CSVDWTSGSWDTGELFF.

This clonotype was counted a few times. This rearrangement joins TRBV7-9 to TRBJ2-7; TRBD2 matches at 7 bases. Germline V gene sequence: CDR1 SEHNR, CDR2 FQNEAQ (reference sequence). The V and J ends lost 8 bases and 2 bases, in that order; junction bases with no gene match: 3. CDR3 length: 12 residues. CDR3 region: CASGREPYEQYF. As DNA, the CDR3 is TGTGCCAGCGGGAGGGAGCCCTACGAGCAGTACTTC.